This T cell receptor beta chain was observed in a study of early T cells in non-severe SARS-CoV-2 infection. Background on the study: Sequencing of bulk RNA from unsorted whole blood was done, without chain pairing.

Whole-study results and caveats: VDJdb-based matching was biased toward anti-spike CD8 responses and missed private and CD4 specificities.

The V and J ends lost 5 bases and 2 bases, in that order; junction bases with no gene match: 3. This CDR3 spans 13 amino acids. Germline CDR1 reads MNHEY; CDR2 reads SVGEGT. In this sample, this clonotype turned up a few times. Its antigen is unknown. TCRdb itself ran the 5' RACE reads through MiXCR, one entry per CDR3 protein. The sample lists more than 55,000 distinct CDR3 sequences; less than 15% were seen once. This TCR derives from an adult who was a healthcare worker with PCR-confirmed SARS-CoV-2 infection or an uninfected control (not recorded which). Sequences were derived from whole blood, sampled at baseline. The rearrangement uses TRBV6-2 or TRBV6-3 and TRBJ2-7, with 7 positions matching TRBD1. CDR3 DNA sequence: TGTGCCAGCAGTACAGGGGATACCTACGAGCAGTACTTC. It yields the protein CASSTGDTYEQYF.